This T cell receptor (beta chain) was recovered during a study of blood T cell repertoires in COVID-19. Overall study: T cells, B-cell-depleted T cells, or PBMCs supplied cDNA or gDNA.

The V gene's germline CDR1 is KGHDR and CDR2 SFDVKD. The CDR3 has 15 residues. Trimming took 4 bases from V and 5 from J, leaving 13 bases between them. Original analysis: Amplified reference gene primers provided the basis for estimating nucleated cell counts. Sequenced by immunoSEQ multiplex PCR; TCRdb stores in-frame clones only, minus some. Clone size and V and J calls were adopted from that table, with D and trimming inferred from the DNA. The data contain 90,000 to 150,000 clones, roughly 76% of them singletons. The sample was peripheral blood. The clonotype comes from a human donor in a cohort sampled during active COVID-19. The chain joins TRBV24-1 to TRBJ2-2; weak D call: TRBD2 (5 bases). The CDR3 DNA follows: TGTGCCACCAGTGACCCTACTAGTACTACCGGGGAGCTGTTTTTT. The encoded protein is CATSDPTSTTGELFF.